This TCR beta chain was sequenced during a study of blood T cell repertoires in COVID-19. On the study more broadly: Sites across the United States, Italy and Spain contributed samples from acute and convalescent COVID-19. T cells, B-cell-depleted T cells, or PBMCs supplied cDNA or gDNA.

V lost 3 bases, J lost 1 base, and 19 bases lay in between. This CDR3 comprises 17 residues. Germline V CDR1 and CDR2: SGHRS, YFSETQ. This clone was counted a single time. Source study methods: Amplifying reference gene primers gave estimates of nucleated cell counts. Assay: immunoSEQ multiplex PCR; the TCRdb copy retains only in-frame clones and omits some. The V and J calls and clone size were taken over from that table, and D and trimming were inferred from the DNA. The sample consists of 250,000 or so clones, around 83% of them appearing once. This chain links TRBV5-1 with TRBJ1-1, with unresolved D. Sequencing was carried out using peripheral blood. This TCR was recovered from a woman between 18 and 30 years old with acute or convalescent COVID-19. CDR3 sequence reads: CASSSGDLGPGNTEAFF. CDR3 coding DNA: TGCGCCAGCAGCTCGGGAGATCTAGGGCCGGGGAACACTGAAGCTTTCTTT.